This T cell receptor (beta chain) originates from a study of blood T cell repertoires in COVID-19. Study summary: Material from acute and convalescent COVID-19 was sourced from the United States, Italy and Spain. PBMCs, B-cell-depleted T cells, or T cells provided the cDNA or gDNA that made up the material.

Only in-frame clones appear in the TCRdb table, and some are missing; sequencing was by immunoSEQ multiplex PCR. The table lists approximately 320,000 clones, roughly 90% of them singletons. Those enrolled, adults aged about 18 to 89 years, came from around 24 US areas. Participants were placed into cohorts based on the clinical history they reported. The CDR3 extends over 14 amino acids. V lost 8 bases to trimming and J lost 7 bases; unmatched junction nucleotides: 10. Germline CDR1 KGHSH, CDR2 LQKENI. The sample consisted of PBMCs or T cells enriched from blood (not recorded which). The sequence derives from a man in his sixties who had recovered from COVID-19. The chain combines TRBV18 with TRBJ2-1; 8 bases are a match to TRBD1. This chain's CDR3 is CASNGQGGLNEQFF. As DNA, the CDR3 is TGTGCCAGCAATGGACAGGGAGGACTAAATGAGCAGTTCTTC. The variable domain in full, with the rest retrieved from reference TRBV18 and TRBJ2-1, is NAGVMQNPRHLVRRRGQEARLRCSPMKGHSHVYWYRQLPEEGLKFMVYLQKENIIDESGMPKERFSAEFPKEGPSILRIQQVVRGDSAAYFCASNGQGGLNEQFFGPGTRLTVL.